What follows describes a single T cell receptor beta chain. Its target antigen remains unknown. Qualities for individual bases were not recorded, and no much larger clone is one base off. The sample originates from a study of blood T cell repertoires in COVID-19 (dated by TCRdb to 2019 to 2021). The study in broad terms: Collaborator samples came from the United States, Italy and Spain and covered acute and convalescent phases of COVID-19. The prospective study material was composed of cDNA or gDNA derived from T cells, B-cell-depleted T cells, or PBMCs. The dataset comprised deeply sampled blood TCRbeta repertoires from subjects exposed to, actively infected with, or recovered from COVID-19. A freely available public database, intended as a resource for researchers studying the immune response to SARS-CoV-2, is where the repertoires were released. Samples came from the ongoing ImmuneRACE study (first 160 participants) plus 1,254 subjects from 6 global collaborators. Nearly every sample came with metadata listing a de-identified subject ID, COVID-19 status, age in years and sex. Where available, HLA class I and class II types were taken from metadata supplied by the sample provider and were not determined by assay-based typing. What the authors observed across the whole study: The quantity of clinical and demographic metadata differed by source and by participant and was supplied without curation.

TCRbeta CDR3 regions were amplified from genomic DNA by means of the immunoSEQ Assay, a bias-controlled multiplex PCR. In the paper's pipeline: Nucleated cell counts per sample were estimated from amplification of reference gene primers within the assay. To quantify the absolute abundance of each unique TCRbeta CDR3 rearrangement, sequence reads were collapsed and filtered. For each sample, productive Simpson clonality was calculated as the square root of Simpson's diversity index over productive rearrangements. Here the immuneACCESS table is served through TCRdb, limited to in-frame sequences with V and J called. Missing clones are a known gap in these copies; in checked studies unresolved V genes cover under half, and the rest lacks a known reason. For V, J and clone size, that table is used; D and trimming come from the DNA. The sample table contains 210,000 or so clones; only one count was recorded for 80% to 90% of them. The top ten constitute 15% to 20% of the sample.

Collaborating institutions collected whole blood in K2EDTA tubes following their own protocols. For TCRbeta analysis, collaborators shipped samples as frozen whole blood, isolated PBMCs, or DNA extracted from either of those sample types. This TCR was sampled from a woman over 75 with active or convalescent COVID-19. Sequenced material: peripheral blood.

The base sequence is TGTGCCAGTTTCTTTGTAGCGGGAGGGGGGTACCAAGAGACCCAGTACTTC. This translates into CASFFVAGGGYQETQYF. The chain employs TRBV27 and TRBJ2-5; TRBD2 agrees with 11 junctional bases. The germline V gene (reference sequence) sets CDR1 to MNHEY and CDR2 to SMNVEV. From V the trimming removes 9 bases and from J it removes 0 bases, while the gene matches leave 12 bases of the junction unaccounted for. Measured from the cysteine to the phenylalanine, the CDR3 is 17 residues long. The CDR3 DNA has 51 bases and is translated from base 1.